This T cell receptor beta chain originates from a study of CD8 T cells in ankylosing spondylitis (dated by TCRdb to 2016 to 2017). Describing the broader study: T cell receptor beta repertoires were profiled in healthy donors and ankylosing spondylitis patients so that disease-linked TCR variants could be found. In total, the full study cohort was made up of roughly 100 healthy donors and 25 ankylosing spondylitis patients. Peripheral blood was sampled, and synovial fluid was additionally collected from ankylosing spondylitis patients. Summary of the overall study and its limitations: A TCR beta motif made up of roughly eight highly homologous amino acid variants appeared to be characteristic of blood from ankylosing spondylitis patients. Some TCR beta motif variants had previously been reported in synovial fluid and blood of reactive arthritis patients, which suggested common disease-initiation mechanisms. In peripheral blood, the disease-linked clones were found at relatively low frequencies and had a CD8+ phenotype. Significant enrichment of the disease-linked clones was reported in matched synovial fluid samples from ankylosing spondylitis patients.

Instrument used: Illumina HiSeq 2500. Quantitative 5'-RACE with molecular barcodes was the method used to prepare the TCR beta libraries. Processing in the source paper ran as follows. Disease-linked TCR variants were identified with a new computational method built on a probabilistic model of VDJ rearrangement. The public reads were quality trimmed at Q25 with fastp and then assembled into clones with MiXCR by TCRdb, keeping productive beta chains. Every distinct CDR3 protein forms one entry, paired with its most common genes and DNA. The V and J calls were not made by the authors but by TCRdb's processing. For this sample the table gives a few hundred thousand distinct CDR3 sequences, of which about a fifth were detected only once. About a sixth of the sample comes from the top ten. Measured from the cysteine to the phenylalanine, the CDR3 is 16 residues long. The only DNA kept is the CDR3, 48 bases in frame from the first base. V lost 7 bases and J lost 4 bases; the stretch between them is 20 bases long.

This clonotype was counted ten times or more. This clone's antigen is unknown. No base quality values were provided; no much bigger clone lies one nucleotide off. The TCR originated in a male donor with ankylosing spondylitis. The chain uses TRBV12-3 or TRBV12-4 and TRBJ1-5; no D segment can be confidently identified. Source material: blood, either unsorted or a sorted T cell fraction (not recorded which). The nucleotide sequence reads TGTGCCAGCACCACGACCTTGGAGGGTAGGAATCAGCCCCAGCATTTT. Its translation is CASTTTLEGRNQPQHF.